One and the same sample provided the 16 T cell receptor beta chains below, sequenced in a study of OX40 agonist ivuxolimab in advanced cancers. Some clones are missing from TCRdb's copy, which holds only in-frame ones; the method was immunoSEQ multiplex PCR. This repertoire shows tens of thousands of clones, around 91% found once; its top ten account for roughly 10%. The source material was CD4+ or CD8+ T cells sorted from blood, sampled in a trial of the OX40 agonist ivuxolimab. These receptors all stem from an adult with an advanced solid tumor such as melanoma, head and neck, liver or kidney cancer.

The chain employs TRBV27 and TRBJ2-3; 12 nucleotides line up with TRBD2. Germline values: CDR1 MNHEY, CDR2 SMNVEV (reference sequence). CDR3 length equals 18 residues. The trim removed 2 bases at V and 7 bases at J, leaving 13 bases unmatched. DNA for the CDR3: TGTGCCAGCAGTTTAGTGGGACTAGCGGGCGACCTCCGGAATACGCAGTATTTT. Its translation: CASSLVGLAGDLRNTQYF.

To note about this clone: In the same sample, other DNA sequences code for this CDR3. This chain connects TRBV5-1 to TRBJ2-3; the D is unclear. Germline V lookup: CDR1 SGHRS, CDR2 YFSETQ. The V end lost 1 base, the J end lost 2 bases, and 5 bases lay between the germline ends. The CDR3 runs to 13 residues. The DNA for the CDR3 is TGCGCCAGCAGCTTGCCAGCCACAGATACGCAGTATTTT. It yields the protein CASSLPATDTQYF.

The chain links TRBV7-3 to TRBJ2-1; possible D gene TRBD1, 5 bases. Trimming cost V 5 bases and J 8 bases, with 13 bases left between them. CDR3 size: 13 residues. Germline CDR1 SGHTA, CDR2 FQGTGA. CDR3 in DNA: TGTGCCAGCAGCCTCAGACAGAACCATGAGCAGTTCTTC. This codes for CASSLRQNHEQFF.

This chain connects TRBV7-2 to TRBJ1-1; no reliable D call. The CDR3 consists of 15 residues. Germline V gene data show CDR1 as SGHTA and CDR2 as FQGNSA. V was shortened by 5 bases and J by 4 bases, with 17 bases between the two germline ends. CDR3 sequence: CASSQLGGKGTEAFF. Here the CDR3 DNA reads TGTGCCAGCAGCCAACTTGGAGGTAAAGGCACTGAAGCTTTCTTT.

The chain employs TRBV7-3 and TRBJ2-5, with TRBD1 identical over 7 bases. The CDR3 covers 16 residues. The germline CDR1 and CDR2 sequences are SGHTA and FQGTGA. V gave up 5 bases and J gave up 5 bases; unmatched junction bases: 14. In DNA, the CDR3 is TGTGCCAGCAGCCCACAAGGTTTACAGGGGAGTGAGACCCAGTACTTC. It encodes CASSPQGLQGSETQYF.

This CDR3 reads CASSRTDRSGANVLTF. CDR3 DNA: TGTGCCAGCAGCAGAACTGACCGCTCTGGGGCCAACGTCCTGACTTTC. The V gene is TRBV9, the J gene TRBJ2-6; D unclear. Trimming pared 4 bases from V and 0 bases from J, leaving 11 bases between. The V gene's germline CDR1 is SGDLS and CDR2 YYNGEE. The CDR3 runs to 16 residues.

This chain links TRBV19 with TRBJ2-3, with TRBD1 identical over 9 bases. Germline CDR1 reads LNHDA; CDR2 reads SQIVND (reference sequence). The CDR3 totals 15 residues. Losses at the gene ends were 6 bases for V and 5 bases for J; bases not matched to a gene: 9. The CDR3 loop is CASSRYRQGGDTQYF. CDR3 DNA sequence: TGTGCCAGTAGCCGATATCGACAGGGGGGAGATACGCAGTATTTT.

The table lists this clone with a few counts. This chain connects TRBV29-1 to TRBJ1-1, with 8 nucleotides matching TRBD1. The CDR3 has 12 residues. Looked up from germline, CDR1 is SQVTM and CDR2 is ANQGSEA. V was clipped by 6 bases and J by 2 bases; unmatched bases: 2. The CDR3 is CSVGQGNTEAFF. For the CDR3, the DNA is TGCAGCGTCGGACAGGGAAACACTGAAGCTTTCTTT. Filled out from reference TRBV29-1 and TRBJ1-1, the complete variable domain reads SAVISQKPSRDICQRGTSLTIQCQVDSQVTMMFWYRQQPGQSLTLIATANQGSEATYESGFVIDKFPISRPNLTFSTLTVSNMSPEDSSIYLCSVGQGNTEAFFGQGTRLTVV.

The rearrangement uses TRBV18 and TRBJ2-2; D not resolved. The CDR3 is 14 residues long. V gave up 4 bases and J gave up 1 base, with 7 bases separating them. The germline V gene has CDR1 KGHSH and CDR2 LQKENI. Here the CDR3 DNA reads TGTGCCAGCTCACGATCAGTGAACACCGGGGAGCTGTTTTTT. As protein: CASSRSVNTGELFF.

The chain has TRBV7-3 and TRBJ2-3, with D maybe TRBD1 (5 bases). CDR1 is SGHTA and CDR2 is FQGTGA in the germline V gene. The V end was cut by 4 bases, the J end by 3 bases, with 11 bases between. The CDR3 is 14 amino acids. CDR3 sequence (DNA): TGTGCCAGCAGCTACGCCAGGGTAACAGATACGCAGTATTTT. Protein: CASSYARVTDTQYF.

The chain employs TRBV7-2 and TRBJ2-5; D gene ambiguous. CDR1 and CDR2 (germline): SGHTA, FQGNSA. V was trimmed by 5 bases and J by 7 bases, leaving 14 bases between them. The CDR3 extends over 13 amino acids. The CDR3 sequence: CASSPGESGTQYF. CDR3 bases: TGTGCCAGCAGCCCCGGAGAGTCGGGGACCCAGTACTTC.

The chain links TRBV20-1 to TRBJ1-2; unclear D gene. The CDR3 extends over 11 amino acids. CDR1 is DFQATT, CDR2 SNEGSKA, per germline (reference sequence). V was cut by 6 bases and J by 2 bases, with 7 bases left in between. The CDR3: CSAAYNYGYTF. The CDR3 coding sequence is TGCAGTGCCGCTTACAACTATGGCTACACCTTC.

The chain employs TRBV6-5 and TRBJ2-3; possibly TRBD1 or TRBD2 for D (5 bases each). Trimming removed 6 bases at V and 8 bases at J, with 21 bases between. This CDR3 region has 15 residues. Germline CDR1 reads MNHEY; CDR2 reads SVGAGI. For the CDR3, the DNA is TGTGCCAGCAGGCAACCCGGGACCCCCGCCGGTACGCAGTATTTT. This codes for CASRQPGTPAGTQYF.

V usage is TRBV2 and J usage is TRBJ2-1, with 9 bases identical to TRBD2. Trimming removed 10 bases from V and 9 bases from J; junction bases left unmatched: 16. The CDR3 length is 15 residues. Germline V gene data show CDR1 as SNHLY and CDR2 as FYNNEI. In DNA, the CDR3 is TGTGCCAACATGCCTGGGGCTAGCGGGACCGGTGAGCAGTTCTTC. Translated, it gives CANMPGASGTGEQFF.

The genes are TRBV2 and TRBJ2-1, with 8 bases that match TRBD1. The CDR3 length is 16 residues. Germline V gene data show CDR1 as SNHLY and CDR2 as FYNNEI. With 4 bases clipped from V and 0 bases from J, the junction kept 5 bases outside the gene matches. CDR3 sequence reads: CASSGYRGSSYNEQFF. CDR3 DNA: TGTGCCAGCAGTGGATACAGGGGGAGCTCCTACAATGAGCAGTTCTTC.

The DNA of the CDR3 is TGTGCCAGCAGTCCTCCGGGACGGAGAAACACCGGGGAGCTGTTTTTT. It translates to CASSPPGRRNTGELFF. V is TRBV5-6 and J is TRBJ2-2; D could derive from TRBD1 or TRBD2 (5 bases each). In germline, CDR1 is SGHDT, CDR2 YYEEEE. The CDR3 has 16 residues. The V and J ends lost 5 bases and 2 bases respectively, with 16 bases between them.